This T cell receptor beta chain was sequenced during a study of human T cells and chemical hapten exposure. Study summary: Yields of TCR per sample differed, chiefly owing to small differences in pooled library volume.

Time point of the sample: patch test 1, 2 weeks after DPC sensitization. Described treatment: therapeutic diphenylcyclopropenone sensitization with weekly scalp DPC. Each patch test followed a blood draw. The J segment lost 1 base and the V segment lost 4 bases, leaving 6 bases of the junction unmatched. In germline, CDR1 is LNHNV, CDR2 YYDKDF (reference sequence). This CDR3 is built from 17 residues. From the RACE reads, TCRdb called clonotypes with MiXCR, one entry per CDR3 protein. The table records 79,000 or so distinct CDR3 sequences, 32% of them present only once. Sequenced material: whole blood, taken in connection with sensitization to the hapten diphenylcyclopropenone (DPC). The rearrangement uses TRBV15 and TRBJ1-5; 11 bases fit TRBD1. This TCR came from a man aged 35 to 55 with alopecia areata. Some clones in this sample may be carry-over from other donors' samples. CDR3 amino acids: CATSIGQGARSNQPQHF. The CDR3 DNA reads TGTGCCACCAGCATTGGACAGGGGGCGAGGAGCAATCAGCCCCAGCATTTT.